This TCR beta chain derives from a study of control samples from healthy donors and cancer patients. The length of the CDR3 is 14 residues. V lost 4 bases to trimming and J lost 8 bases; unmatched junction nucleotides: 7. The germline gives CDR1 LGHDT, CDR2 YNNKEL (reference sequence). TCRdb keeps only in-frame clones here, not all; method: immunoSEQ multiplex PCR. Among around 94,000 clones listed, roughly nine tenths were seen once. The origin of this receptor is a woman between 18 and 29 years old in good health. The J gene is TRBJ2-1, the V gene TRBV3-1 (or the pseudogene TRBV3-2); TRBD1 matches at 8 bases. The specimen was blood. CDR3 loop: CASSLPQGVDEQFF. The CDR3 nucleotides are TGTGCCAGCAGCCTACCACAGGGGGTCGATGAGCAGTTCTTC.